This T cell receptor (beta chain) was observed in a study of blood T cell repertoires in COVID-19. In the study overall: Researchers got acute and convalescent COVID-19 samples from the United States, Italy and Spain.

Some clones are missing from TCRdb's copy, which holds only in-frame ones; the method was immunoSEQ multiplex PCR. The sample gives roughly 49,000 clones, 89% of which show up once; approximately 4.9% is in the top ten. This clone was seen only once. The CDR3 has 12 residues. Trimming took 3 bases from V and 2 from J, leaving 4 bases between them. Germline values: CDR1 SGDLS, CDR2 YYNGEE. This clonotype was sampled from a man aged 60 to 69 with active COVID-19. The source material was peripheral blood. The gene calls are TRBV9 and TRBJ2-3; D is unresolved. The CDR3: CASSASTDTQYF. The CDR3 bases are TGTGCCAGCAGCGCATCCACAGATACGCAGTATTTT.